This record covers a single TCR beta chain. Antigen specificity is unknown. This entry is derived from a study of cytomegalovirus exposure and HLA in healthy donors. Study results and caveats: First-cohort TCR clusters tended to co-occur in the roughly 130 validation repertoires, a later analysis found.

Generated by immunoSEQ multiplex PCR, the TCRdb table keeps only in-frame clones and is missing some. The data show approximately 160,000 clones, around 90% seen once. It was the roughly 130-subject validation cohort, separate from the roughly 700-subject first cohort, to which the donors belonged. The germline V gene has CDR1 MGHRA and CDR2 YSYEKL. This CDR3 spans 15 amino acids. The V gene lost 1 base and the J gene lost 7 bases, with 11 bases spanning the gap. The clonotype originates from a woman aged 18 to 35 in good health and CMV-seropositive. V and J are TRBV4-1 and TRBJ1-6, with a possible D match to TRBD1 (5 bases). The source material was PBMCs. The CDR3 loop is CASSQVTGRNSPLHF. The DNA of the CDR3 is TGCGCCAGCAGCCAAGTCACAGGAAGGAATTCACCCCTCCACTTT.